The 3 T cell receptor beta chains in this list originate from one sample, sequenced in a study of radiotherapy plus CTLA-4 blockade in lung cancer. Using immunoSEQ multiplex PCR, the repertoire was profiled, and TCRdb retains in-frame clones only, with some absent. The sample includes 100,000 or so clones, roughly four fifths of them seen just once. The source material was peripheral blood, sampled from a patient treated with radiotherapy plus ipilimumab. These receptors originate from a human donor with non-small cell lung cancer that progressed on radiotherapy plus ipilimumab.

This chain uses TRBV6-5 with TRBJ2-6, with D possibly matching TRBD1 (5 bases). The CDR3 has 15 residues. The V end was cut by 4 bases, the J end by 0 bases, with 7 bases between. CDR1 MNHEY and CDR2 SVGAGI come from the germline V gene. CDR3 amino acids: CASSLGPSGANVLTF. CDR3 bases: TGTGCCAGCAGTTTGGGGCCCTCTGGGGCCAACGTCCTGACTTTC.

The V gene is TRBV19, the J gene TRBJ1-1; D is possibly TRBD1 (5 bases). The germline V gene has CDR1 LNHDA and CDR2 SQIVND (reference sequence). The CDR3 extends over 14 amino acids. V lost 0 bases, J lost 6 bases, and 11 bases lay in between. The CDR3 DNA sequence: TGTGCCAGTAGTATAGAGGGACGCTTCTCTGAAGCTTTCTTT. Translation: CASSIEGRFSEAFF.

The J gene is TRBJ1-2, the V gene TRBV7-8; the D gene is possibly TRBD1 (5 bases). CDR3 length: 12 amino acids. Trimming removed 5 bases from V and 5 bases from J, with 9 bases in between. Germline V lookup: CDR1 SGHVS, CDR2 FQNEAQ. CDR3 coding DNA: TGTGCCAGCAGCCAAACAGGATATGGCTACACCTTC. Translated, it gives CASSQTGYGYTF. Based on the CDR3 plus reference TRBV7-8 and TRBJ1-2, the full variable domain is GAGVSQSPRYKVAKRGQDVALRCDPISGHVSLFWYQQALGQGPEFLTYFQNEAQLDKSGLPSDRFFAERPEGSVSTLKIQRTQQEDSAVYLCASSQTGYGYTFGSGTRLTVV.